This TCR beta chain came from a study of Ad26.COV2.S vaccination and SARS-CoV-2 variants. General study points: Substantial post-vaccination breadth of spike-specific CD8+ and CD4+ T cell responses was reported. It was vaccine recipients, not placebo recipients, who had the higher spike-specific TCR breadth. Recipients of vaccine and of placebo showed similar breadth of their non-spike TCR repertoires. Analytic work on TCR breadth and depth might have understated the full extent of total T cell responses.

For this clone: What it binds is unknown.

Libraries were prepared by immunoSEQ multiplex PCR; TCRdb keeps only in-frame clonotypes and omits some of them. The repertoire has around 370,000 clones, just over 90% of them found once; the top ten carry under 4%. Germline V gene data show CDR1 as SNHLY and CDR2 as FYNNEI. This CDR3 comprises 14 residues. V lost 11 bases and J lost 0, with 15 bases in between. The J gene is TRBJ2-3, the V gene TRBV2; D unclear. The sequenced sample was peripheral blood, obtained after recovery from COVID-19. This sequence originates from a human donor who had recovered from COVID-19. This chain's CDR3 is CAGSGRGSTDTQYF. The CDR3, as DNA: TGTGCCGGATCTGGTCGAGGTAGCACAGATACGCAGTATTTT.